What follows describes a single TCR beta chain. The antigen this receptor binds is unknown. Per-base quality was not reported, and no clone a single base away is much larger than it. The entire amount of isolated RNA was reverse transcribed using the High Capacity cDNA Reverse Transcription Kit, so the sequenced TCRB transcripts were expressed ones. Naive, central memory and regulatory T cell samples underwent deep immunoSEQ sequencing, averaging around 4 million total reads per sample. After sorted cells were lysed in RLT buffer, RNA was extracted with DNase-treated RNeasy Micro or Mini kits, with the choice depending on cell number. To prevent cross-contamination, each cell subset was processed individually, whereas patient and healthy donor samples were processed jointly. TCRB sequences were amplified from cDNA with the immunoSEQ multiplex PCR, producing 87-bp fragments spanning the CDR3 region. Amplicons were sequenced on the Illumina HiSeq platform. In the paper's pipeline: Synthetic template baselines were used to correct PCR bias computationally, reads within Hamming distance 2 were collapsed, and singletons that could not be merged were discarded. By aligning reads against IMGT, V, D and J genes, CDR3 length, and insertions or deletions at six rearrangement sites were assigned. Clonotype counts were normalized to sorted cell number within each subset before computing true diversity and Gini coefficients with the tcR R package. Repertoire sharing was quantified using the overlap coefficient calculated on TCRB nucleotide sequences. Out-of-frame TCRB sequences from naive cells were analyzed as a proxy for the pre-selection repertoire. TCRdb retrieved this table from immuneACCESS and kept in-frame rearrangements only. Not all clones are present; in checked studies, unresolved V genes account for under half, and no reason is known for the remainder. The DNA was the basis for D and trimming; V, J and clone size are from that table. This sample comprises approximately 250,000 clones, over 8.5% of them detected only once. In total, the top ten clones hold approximately 0.03% of the sample.

The data were obtained in a study of beta chain features in type 1 diabetes listed by TCRdb under 2018. With respect to the entire study: No differences in mean age, gender distribution, total cell number or subset yield were found between patients and healthy donors. Across all samples, roughly 110,000,000 sorted cells were examined, and cell number per subset correlated strongly with RNA yield. Naive and central memory subsets were obtained from all 28 donors, but regulatory and stem cell-like memory subsets were isolated from only 8 patients and roughly eight healthy donors. The study compared the TCRB repertoires of sorted circulating CD4+ T cell subsets in recently diagnosed type 1 diabetes patients with those in matched healthy donors. General findings and caveats noted by the study authors: Type 1 diabetes patients showed a moderate but significant shortening of TCRB CDR3 length in all four CD4+ subsets. Because cDNA rather than genomic DNA was sequenced, highly expressing activated cells could have been over-represented, although no difference in activation and CD3 levels was found between groups. Naive, central memory and regulatory TCRB repertoires appeared more similar among patients than among healthy donors. HLA sub-analyses involved small numbers of individuals, so any influence of HLA type on TCRB rearrangement remained unresolved. PCR might favor shorter templates, but patient and control samples were amplified and corrected together, so any skew would affect both groups equally. At VDJ recombination sites, patients with type 1 diabetes made fewer insertions and deleted more nucleotides, a pattern implying thymic rearrangement abnormalities.

V lost 6 bases and J lost 7 bases; the stretch between them is 25 bases long. The CDR3 holds 16 amino acids from the cysteine to the phenylalanine. Of the read, only the CDR3 DNA is kept; its 48 bases are in frame from base 1. CDR1 and CDR2, per the germline V gene, are SGHVS and FNYEAQ. Each donor gave one peripheral blood draw, averaging around 120 mL, which was collected into heparinised tubes. Using a panel that included CD45RO, CCR7, CD25, CD127, CD95 and CD27, naive, central memory, regulatory and stem cell-like memory CD4+ T cells were sorted on a BD FACSAria II. All sorted populations exceeded 98% purity. PBMCs were separated immediately by Lymphoprep density gradient centrifugation and were stained directly, without being cultured. To minimize batch effects, samples were stained and sorted in pairs, one healthy donor with one patient per experiment.

The sample consisted of naive CD4+ T cells from blood. What this sample's cell subset or site label stands for: true naive CD4+ T cells. This clonotype was sampled from a woman aged 18-35 years in good health. Recombination connected TRBV7-6 to TRBJ2-7, with a tentative D gene TRBD2 over 6 matching bases. The CDR3 region reads CASSGGSGDPQREQYF. DNA sequence: TGTGCCAGCAGTGGGGGATCGGGAGATCCACAGAGGGAGCAGTACTTC.